This TCR beta chain was sequenced for a study of OX40 agonist ivuxolimab in advanced cancers. As concerns this clone: The antigen is not known.

Study findings and constraints: Both CD4+ and CD8+ T cell populations in blood had undergone clonal expansion by week 6 at 0.1 to 3.0 mg/kg.

Sequenced by immunoSEQ multiplex PCR; TCRdb stores in-frame clones only, minus some. In the table there are some 73,000 clones, 85% to 90% of which are singletons. The V gene's germline CDR1 is MNHNY and CDR2 SVGAGI (reference sequence). After removal of 6 bases from V and 1 base from J, the junction contained 9 bases not matched to a gene. The CDR3 sequence is 16 residues long. The TCR was taken from an adult with an advanced solid tumor such as melanoma, head and neck, liver or kidney cancer. The chain recombines TRBV6-6 with TRBJ1-1, with TRBD1 matching over 9 bases. Sequences were derived from CD4+ or CD8+ T cells sorted from blood, sampled in a trial of the OX40 agonist ivuxolimab. CDR3 coding DNA: TGTGCCAGCAGCCGGACGGGGACAGGGAAGAACACTGAAGCTTTCTTT. Translating it yields CASSRTGTGKNTEAFF.